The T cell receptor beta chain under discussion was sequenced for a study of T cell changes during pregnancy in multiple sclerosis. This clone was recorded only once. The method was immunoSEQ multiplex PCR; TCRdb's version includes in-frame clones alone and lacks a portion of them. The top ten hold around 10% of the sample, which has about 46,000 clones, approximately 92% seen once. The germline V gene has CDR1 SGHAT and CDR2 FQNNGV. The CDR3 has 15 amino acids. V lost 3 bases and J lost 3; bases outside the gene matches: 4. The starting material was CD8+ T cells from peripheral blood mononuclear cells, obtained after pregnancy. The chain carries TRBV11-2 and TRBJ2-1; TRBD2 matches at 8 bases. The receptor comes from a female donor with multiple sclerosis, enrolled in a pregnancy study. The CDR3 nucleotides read TGTGCCAGCAGCTTCGGACTAGCTATCTACAATGAGCAGTTCTTC. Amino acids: CASSFGLAIYNEQFF.